The clone carrying this TCR beta chain was recorded at least ten times. Antigen unknown. This sample stems from a study of T cell repertoires in cytomegalovirus infection. Findings of the study overall: There were HLA-C-restricted CMV-specific TCR beta clonotypes dominating the ex vivo response.

TCRdb recomputed calls from the reads with MiXCR, one row per CDR3 protein. The table has around 74,000 distinct CDR3 sequences, around 3.5% seen once. The origin of this receptor is a human donor in good health (CMV status not recorded). Some clones in this sample may be carry-over from other donors' samples. Sample: PBMCs.

Here the CDR3 reads CASSPGSWLRRNTEAFF. For the CDR3, the DNA is TGTGCCAGCAGTCCAGGGTCCTGGCTTCGTAGGAACACTGAAGCTTTCTTT. The chain carries TRBV12-3 or TRBV12-4 and TRBJ1-1; possible D gene TRBD1, 5 bases. V lost 5 bases and J lost 1, with 20 bases in between. The CDR3 runs to 17 residues.